These 31 T cell receptor beta chains originate from one sample sequenced in a study of blood T cell repertoires in COVID-19. Profiled with immunoSEQ multiplex PCR; TCRdb holds only in-frame clones, not every one. Here the sample spans some 130,000 clones, roughly 85% being singletons. The sequenced sample was peripheral blood. Source of these receptors: a man in his 60s with acute or convalescent COVID-19.

The chain combines TRBV28 with TRBJ1-6; D possibly corresponds to TRBD1 (5 bases). This CDR3 spans 17 amino acids. From germline, CDR1 is MDHEN and CDR2 SYDVKM. V was pared by 3 bases and J by 5 bases, with 17 bases between. The CDR3 DNA is TGTGCCAGCAGTTTTCTCCCCGCCCGACAGCATAATTCACCCCTCCACTTT. Translation: CASSFLPARQHNSPLHF.

J is TRBJ1-5 and V is TRBV19; TRBD1 agrees at 8 bases. The CDR3 consists of 16 residues. Germline assignment: CDR1 LNHDA and CDR2 SQIVND (reference sequence). Unmatched junction bases numbered 14, after V lost 6 bases and J lost 7 bases. The chain's CDR3 is CASRPPGQGTNQPQHF. CDR3 bases: TGTGCCAGTAGGCCCCCTGGACAGGGTACAAACCAGCCCCAGCATTTT. The whole variable domain, remainder taken from reference TRBV19 and TRBJ1-5, is DGGITQSPKYLFRKEGQNVTLSCEQNLNHDAMYWYRQDPGQGLRLIYYSQIVNDFQKGDIAEGYSVSREKKESFPLTVTSAQKNPTAFYLCASRPPGQGTNQPQHFGDGTRLSIL.

This clone turned up a few times. Other DNA sequences within the sample encode an identical CDR3. This rearrangement joins TRBV9 to TRBJ2-1; TRBD2 matches at 7 bases. The V gene end was trimmed by 0 bases and the J gene end by 4 bases; junction bases not matched to a gene: 7. Germline CDR1 reads SGDLS; CDR2 reads YYNGEE. This CDR3 is 16 amino acids long. CDR3 bases: TGTGCCAGCAGCGTAGCGGGCCAGCGGGGTTACAATGAGCAGTTCTTC. Amino acid sequence: CASSVAGQRGYNEQFF.

The V call is TRBV6-5, the J call TRBJ2-7; 8 bases align to TRBD2. The CDR3 consists of 16 residues. The V segment lost 6 bases and the J segment 0 bases; nucleotides outside the gene matches: 10. In germline, CDR1 is MNHEY, CDR2 SVGAGI. The CDR3 region is CASSYSLREVSYEQYF. DNA for the CDR3: TGTGCCAGCAGCTACAGTTTGCGGGAGGTCTCCTACGAGCAGTACTTC.

V usage is TRBV28 and J usage is TRBJ1-2; D is undetermined. Trimming removed 1 base from V and 4 bases from J, with 4 bases in between. Looked up from germline, CDR1 is MDHEN and CDR2 is SYDVKM. This CDR3 has 12 amino acids. CDR3 bases: TGTGCCAGCAGTTTATACACCTATGGCTACACCTTC. The encoded protein is CASSLYTYGYTF.

The rearrangement uses TRBV7-9 and TRBJ1-2; D ambiguous. CDR3 length: 15 amino acids. V gave up 1 base and J gave up 0 bases, with 9 bases separating them. The germline V gene encodes CDR1 SEHNR and CDR2 FQNEAQ (reference sequence). The CDR3 sequence: CASSLGAGSNYGYTF. As DNA, the CDR3 is TGTGCCAGCAGCTTAGGAGCAGGTTCTAACTATGGCTACACCTTC. The full variable domain, with the rest looked up from reference TRBV7-9 and TRBJ1-2, is DTGVSQNPRHKITKRGQNVTFRCDPISEHNRLYWYRQTLGQGPEFLTYFQNEAQLEKSRLLSDRFSAERPKGSFSTLEIQRTEQGDSAMYLCASSLGAGSNYGYTFGSGTRLTVV.

The chain employs TRBV19 and TRBJ2-7; D is possibly TRBD2 (5 bases). There are 14 residues in the CDR3. Trimming cost V 3 bases and J 1 base, with 10 bases left between them. CDR1 and CDR2 (germline): LNHDA, SQIVND (reference sequence). CDR3 protein: CASSIGIQSYEQYF. CDR3 nucleotides: TGTGCCAGTAGTATCGGGATCCAGTCCTACGAGCAGTACTTC.

This clone appeared a few times. J is TRBJ2-5 and V is TRBV5-6; 9 bases map to TRBD2. In germline, CDR1 is SGHDT, CDR2 YYEEEE. This CDR3 comprises 13 residues. V trimming: 5 bases; J trimming: 4 bases; junction bases outside the gene matches: 3. This chain's CDR3 is CASSRLAAETQYF. DNA of the CDR3: TGTGCCAGCAGTAGACTAGCGGCAGAGACCCAGTACTTC.

The V gene is TRBV19, the J gene TRBJ2-1, with D perhaps matching TRBD1 (6 bases). CDR3 length: 12 residues. Per the germline V gene, CDR1 is LNHDA and CDR2 is SQIVND (reference sequence). V was pared by 7 bases and J by 4 bases, with 8 bases between. The CDR3: CASIGTYNEQFF. For the CDR3, the DNA is TGTGCCAGTATTGGGACATACAATGAGCAGTTCTTC.

This clone was seen many times. This CDR3 is CSVEDSGSVVGGYTF. CDR3 nucleotides: TGCAGCGTTGAAGATTCCGGGAGCGTAGTAGGTGGCTACACCTTC. The chain has TRBV29-1 and TRBJ1-2; no definite D call. This CDR3 has 15 amino acids. Trimming left V 0 bases short and J 7 bases short, with 18 bases between. CDR1 and CDR2 from the germline V gene are SQVTM and ANQGSEA. The entire variable domain, with the rest obtained from reference TRBV29-1 and TRBJ1-2, is as follows: SAVISQKPSRDICQRGTSLTIQCQVDSQVTMMFWYRQQPGQSLTLIATANQGSEATYESGFVIDKFPISRPNLTFSTLTVSNMSPEDSSIYLCSVEDSGSVVGGYTFGSGTRLTVV.

The chain combines TRBV6-5 with TRBJ2-7; D is unclear. The CDR3 totals 13 residues. Germline V gives CDR1 MNHEY, CDR2 SVGAGI. Trimming removed 8 bases from V and 3 bases from J, with 14 bases in between. The CDR3 sequence is CASGQAVDYEQYF. CDR3 bases: TGTGCCAGCGGCCAGGCTGTAGACTACGAGCAGTACTTC.

J is TRBJ1-2 and V is TRBV24-1; D may be TRBD1 (6 bases). The CDR3 totals 14 residues. V was trimmed by 4 bases and J by 4 bases, leaving 12 bases between them. Germline loops: CDR1 KGHDR, CDR2 SFDVKD. Here the CDR3 reads CATSDLDSFYGYTF. The CDR3 DNA reads as TGTGCCACCAGTGACCTGGACAGTTTCTATGGCTACACCTTC.

This clone has a count of ten or more. The J gene is TRBJ1-5, the V gene TRBV6-6; TRBD1 matches at 10 bases. Per germline, CDR1 MNHNY and CDR2 SVGAGI (reference sequence). This CDR3 is 16 amino acids long. The V gene end was trimmed by 7 bases and the J gene end by 6 bases; junction bases not matched to a gene: 12. CDR3 residues: CASTAPETGGVQPQHF. In nucleotides, the CDR3 is TGTGCCAGCACCGCCCCTGAGACAGGGGGCGTTCAGCCCCAGCATTTT.

The rearrangement uses TRBV2 and TRBJ2-3; 7 bases are shared with TRBD1. CDR3 size: 13 residues. From germline, CDR1 is SNHLY and CDR2 FYNNEI. The junction had 4 bases not matched to a gene; V was cut back by 8 bases and J by 2 bases. CDR3 in amino acids: CASRQGVTDTQYF. The CDR3 DNA follows: TGTGCCAGCCGCCAGGGGGTCACAGATACGCAGTATTTT.

This chain links TRBV4-2 with TRBJ2-4, with D tentatively TRBD1 (5 bases). Germline V CDR1 and CDR2: LGHNA, YNFKEQ. Trimming left V 0 bases short and J 6 bases short, with 12 bases between. The CDR3 spans 15 residues. CDR3 DNA: TGTGCCAGCAGCCAAGAGGCCCAGGGTCGAAACATTCAGTACTTC. This encodes CASSQEAQGRNIQYF.

The chain recombines TRBV3-1 (or the pseudogene TRBV3-2) with TRBJ1-2; D perhaps matches TRBD1 (6 bases). V gave up 0 bases and J gave up 2 bases, with 16 bases separating them. This CDR3 spans 17 amino acids. Germline V gene data show CDR1 as LGHDT and CDR2 as YNNKEL (reference sequence). The DNA of the CDR3 is TGTGCCAGCAGCCAAGATATTACGGGCAGGGGAAACTATGGCTACACCTTC. This codes for CASSQDITGRGNYGYTF.

The chain employs TRBV6-2 or TRBV6-3 and TRBJ1-2; TRBD1 matches 7 bases. This CDR3 spans 14 amino acids. The germline gives CDR1 MNHEY, CDR2 SVGEGT. The V gene end was trimmed by 6 bases and the J gene end by 5 bases; junction bases not matched to a gene: 9. The CDR3 region has the DNA TGTGCCAGCAGCGCTATCGACAGGGTTTATGGCTACACCTTC. This gives the protein CASSAIDRVYGYTF.

The chain employs TRBV5-1 and TRBJ2-1, with TRBD2 identical over 9 bases. Germline V gene sequence: CDR1 SGHRS, CDR2 YFSETQ. J lost 6 bases, V lost 4 bases, and 14 bases had no gene match. The CDR3 covers 17 residues. CDR3 nucleotides: TGCGCCAGCAGCCCCCTGGCGGGGCGGGAGGGCCTCAATGAGCAGTTCTTC. It encodes CASSPLAGREGLNEQFF.

The chain has TRBV4-3 and TRBJ1-1; 12 bases align to TRBD1. The CDR3 runs to 18 residues. Germline CDR1 and CDR2: LGHNA and YSLEER. V was pared by 1 base and J by 3 bases, with 9 bases of the junction left unmatched. This chain's CDR3 is CASSQGDRGLLLDTEAFF. DNA for the CDR3: TGCGCCAGCAGCCAAGGGGACAGGGGGCTTCTGTTGGACACTGAAGCTTTCTTT.

This sequence joins TRBV29-1 and TRBJ1-1, with 9 bases matching TRBD1. This CDR3 spans 14 amino acids. Germline-derived CDR1 and CDR2 are SQVTM and ANQGSEA. V trimming: 2 bases; J trimming: 4 bases; junction bases outside the gene matches: 5. The CDR3: CSVESGTGTTEAFF. DNA of the CDR3: TGCAGCGTTGAAAGCGGGACAGGGACCACTGAAGCTTTCTTT. Looking up the rest from reference TRBV29-1 and TRBJ1-1 gives the full variable domain: SAVISQKPSRDICQRGTSLTIQCQVDSQVTMMFWYRQQPGQSLTLIATANQGSEATYESGFVIDKFPISRPNLTFSTLTVSNMSPEDSSIYLCSVESGTGTTEAFFGQGTRLTVV.

The chain couples TRBV19 to TRBJ2-5; D may be TRBD1 (5 bases). The germline V gene encodes CDR1 LNHDA and CDR2 SQIVND (reference sequence). The CDR3 is made up of 13 amino acids. V lost 4 bases, J lost 4 bases, and 10 bases lay in between. CDR3: CASSTSTVETQYF. Written as DNA, the CDR3 is TGTGCCAGTAGTACGTCGACAGTAGAGACCCAGTACTTC.

The V and J genes are TRBV3-1 (or the pseudogene TRBV3-2) and TRBJ2-2; D is ambiguous. Per the germline V gene, CDR1 is LGHDT and CDR2 is YNNKEL (reference sequence). Trimming stripped 0 bases from V and 4 bases from J, with 21 bases between. This CDR3 has 19 residues. The CDR3 loop reads CASSQDLEPGFTLTGELFF. The DNA of the CDR3 is TGTGCCAGCAGCCAAGATCTAGAGCCCGGGTTCACCCTCACCGGGGAGCTGTTTTTT.

The chain has TRBV12-3 or TRBV12-4 and TRBJ1-5; no clear D gene. V was trimmed by 2 bases and J by 5 bases, leaving 7 bases between them. The CDR3 is 13 residues long. The CDR3 is CASSLTQDQPQHF. The CDR3 DNA reads as TGTGCCAGCAGTTTAACCCAGGATCAGCCCCAGCATTTT.

CDR3 loop: CASRAGGSHQPQHF. The CDR3 bases are TGTGCCAGTAGGGCAGGGGGGTCGCATCAGCCCCAGCATTTT. This chain links TRBV19 with TRBJ1-5; 7 bases line up with TRBD1. CDR1 is LNHDA and CDR2 is SQIVND in the germline V gene (reference sequence). Trimming at V came to 6 bases and at J to 5 bases, leaving 7 bases not matched to a gene. The CDR3 covers 14 residues. Together with reference TRBV19 and TRBJ1-5, the CDR3 gives the full variable domain: DGGITQSPKYLFRKEGQNVTLSCEQNLNHDAMYWYRQDPGQGLRLIYYSQIVNDFQKGDIAEGYSVSREKKESFPLTVTSAQKNPTAFYLCASRAGGSHQPQHFGDGTRLSIL.

The chain has TRBV7-3 and TRBJ2-1; 11 bases fit TRBD2. Germline assignment: CDR1 SGHTA and CDR2 FQGTGA. CDR3 length equals 15 residues. Unmatched junction bases numbered 10, after V lost 5 bases and J lost 10 bases. The chain's CDR3 is CASSLIAGGPGEQFF. As DNA, the CDR3 is TGTGCCAGCAGCCTGATAGCGGGAGGGCCGGGAGAGCAGTTCTTC.

The gene calls are TRBV2 and TRBJ2-3, with D maybe TRBD2 (6 bases). The length of the CDR3 is 16 residues. Germline V gene data show CDR1 as SNHLY and CDR2 as FYNNEI. V lost 0 bases and J lost 5, with 15 bases in between. CDR3 DNA: TGTGCCAGCAGTGAAGCTTTACGACTAGACAAAGATACGCAGTATTTT. This sequence encodes CASSEALRLDKDTQYF.

This chain's CDR3 is CASSEWRAGGTDTQYF. CDR3 coding DNA: TGTGCCAGCAGTGAATGGCGGGCGGGAGGGACAGATACGCAGTATTTT. This sequence joins TRBV25-1 and TRBJ2-3; 9 bases line up with TRBD2. In germline, CDR1 is MGHDK, CDR2 SYGVNS. The CDR3 extends over 16 amino acids. V lost 1 base, J lost 3 bases, and 5 bases stayed unmatched.

The chain combines TRBV12-3 or TRBV12-4 with TRBJ2-7; a possible D gene is TRBD2 (6 bases). V dropped 5 bases and J dropped 7 bases, with 15 bases sitting between them. The CDR3 is 13 amino acids. The CDR3 region is CASSPGRSVEQYF. The CDR3 bases are TGTGCCAGCAGTCCGGGGAGGAGTGTAGAGCAGTACTTC.

This chain links TRBV7-2 with TRBJ1-5; unclear D gene. V lost 6 bases and J lost 7, with 10 bases in between. This CDR3 contains 12 residues. Germline V gives CDR1 SGHTA, CDR2 FQGNSA. CDR3 residues: CASSPPGQPQHF. DNA of the CDR3: TGTGCCAGCAGTCCACCTGGCCAGCCCCAGCATTTT. Variable domain in full (rest from reference TRBV7-2 and TRBJ1-5): GAGVSQSPSNKVTEKGKDVELRCDPISGHTALYWYRQSLGQGLEFLIYFQGNSAPDKSGLPSDRFSAERTGGSVSTLTIQRTQQEDSAVYLCASSPPGQPQHFGDGTRLSIL.

The chain carries TRBV6-5 and TRBJ2-3; no clear D gene. Trimming removed 0 bases from V and 0 bases from J, with 10 bases in between. The CDR3 is made up of 16 amino acids. Per germline, CDR1 MNHEY and CDR2 SVGAGI. DNA of the CDR3: TGTGCCAGCAGTTACTCGAGCCTCACTAGCACAGATACGCAGTATTTT. This sequence encodes CASSYSSLTSTDTQYF.

V and J are TRBV24-1 and TRBJ2-2; 9 bases map to TRBD2. There are 16 residues in the CDR3. Germline V gene sequence: CDR1 KGHDR, CDR2 SFDVKD. Germline trimming cut 3 bases from V and 0 bases from J; bases unmatched to any gene: 1. DNA for the CDR3: TGTGCCACCAGTGATCCTAGCGGGGCGAACACCGGGGAGCTGTTTTTT. It translates to CATSDPSGANTGELFF.